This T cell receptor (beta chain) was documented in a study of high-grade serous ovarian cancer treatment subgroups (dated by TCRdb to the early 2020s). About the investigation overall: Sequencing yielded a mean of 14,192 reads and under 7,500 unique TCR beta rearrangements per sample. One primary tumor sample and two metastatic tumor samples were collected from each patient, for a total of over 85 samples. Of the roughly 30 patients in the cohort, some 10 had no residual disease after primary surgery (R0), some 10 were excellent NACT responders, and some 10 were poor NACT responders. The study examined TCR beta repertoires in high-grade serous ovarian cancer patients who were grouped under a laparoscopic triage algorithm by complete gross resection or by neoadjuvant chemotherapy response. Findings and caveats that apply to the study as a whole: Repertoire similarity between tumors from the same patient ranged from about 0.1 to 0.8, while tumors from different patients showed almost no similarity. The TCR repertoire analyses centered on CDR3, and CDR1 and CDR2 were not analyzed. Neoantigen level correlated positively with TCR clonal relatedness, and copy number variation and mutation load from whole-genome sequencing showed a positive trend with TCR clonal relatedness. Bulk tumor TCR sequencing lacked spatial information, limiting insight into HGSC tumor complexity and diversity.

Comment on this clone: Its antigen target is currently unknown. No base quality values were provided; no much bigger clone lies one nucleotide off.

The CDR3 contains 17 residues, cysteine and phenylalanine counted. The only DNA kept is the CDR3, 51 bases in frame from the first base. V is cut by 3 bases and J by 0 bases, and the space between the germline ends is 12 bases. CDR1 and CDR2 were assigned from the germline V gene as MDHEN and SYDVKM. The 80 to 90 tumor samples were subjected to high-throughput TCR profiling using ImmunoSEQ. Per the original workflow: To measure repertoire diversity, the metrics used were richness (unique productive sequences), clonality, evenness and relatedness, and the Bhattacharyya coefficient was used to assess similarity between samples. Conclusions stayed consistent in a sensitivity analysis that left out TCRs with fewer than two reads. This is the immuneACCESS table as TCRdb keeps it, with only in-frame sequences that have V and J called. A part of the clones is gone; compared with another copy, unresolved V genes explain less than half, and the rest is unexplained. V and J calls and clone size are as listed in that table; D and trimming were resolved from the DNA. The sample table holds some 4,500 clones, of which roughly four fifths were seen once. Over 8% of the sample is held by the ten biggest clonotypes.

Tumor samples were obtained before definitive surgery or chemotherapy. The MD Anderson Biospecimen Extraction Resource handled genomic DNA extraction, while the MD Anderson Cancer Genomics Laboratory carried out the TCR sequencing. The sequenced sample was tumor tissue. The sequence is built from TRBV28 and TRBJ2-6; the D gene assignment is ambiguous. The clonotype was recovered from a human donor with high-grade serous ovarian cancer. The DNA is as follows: TGTGCCAGCAGTTTGTTGGCGGAGAGCTCTGGGGCCAACGTCCTGACTTTC. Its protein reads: CASSLLAESSGANVLTF.